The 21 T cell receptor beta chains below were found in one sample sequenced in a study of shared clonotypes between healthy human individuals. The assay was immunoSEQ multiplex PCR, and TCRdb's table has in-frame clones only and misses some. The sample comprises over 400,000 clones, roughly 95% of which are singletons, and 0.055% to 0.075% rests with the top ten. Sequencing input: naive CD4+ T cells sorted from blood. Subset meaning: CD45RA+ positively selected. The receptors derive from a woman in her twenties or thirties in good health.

The CDR3 protein is CASSERSGYSSTDTQYF. The CDR3 coding sequence is TGTGCCAGCAGTGAAAGATCAGGGTACTCTAGCACAGATACGCAGTATTTT. The chain recombines TRBV6-1 with TRBJ2-3; possibly TRBD1 for D (5 bases). CDR1 is MNHNS, CDR2 SASEGT, per germline. CDR3 length: 17 residues. Trimming removed 2 bases at V and 0 bases at J, with 15 bases between.

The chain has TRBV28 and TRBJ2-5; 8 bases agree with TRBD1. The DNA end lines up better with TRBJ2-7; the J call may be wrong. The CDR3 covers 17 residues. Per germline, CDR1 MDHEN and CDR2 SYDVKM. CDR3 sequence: CASSSLLSTGETHEQYF. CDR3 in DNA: TGTGCCAGCAGCTCCCTACTCTCGACAGGGGAAACCCACGAGCAGTACTTC.

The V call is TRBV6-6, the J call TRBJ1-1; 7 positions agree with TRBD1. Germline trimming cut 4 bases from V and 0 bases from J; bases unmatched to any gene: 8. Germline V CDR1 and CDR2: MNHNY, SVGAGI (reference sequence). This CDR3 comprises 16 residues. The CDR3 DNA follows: TGTGCCAGCAGTTTGGGACAGCGAATGATGAACACTGAAGCTTTCTTT. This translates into CASSLGQRMMNTEAFF.

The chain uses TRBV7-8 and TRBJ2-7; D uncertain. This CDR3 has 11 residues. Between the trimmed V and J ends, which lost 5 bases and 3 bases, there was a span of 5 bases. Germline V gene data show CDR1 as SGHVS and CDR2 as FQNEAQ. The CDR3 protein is CASSTIYEQYF. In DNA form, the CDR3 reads TGTGCCAGCAGCACTATCTACGAGCAGTACTTC.

The DNA of the CDR3 is TGTGCCAGTAGTATATCCAGGGGTAATCAGCCCCAGCATTTT. This codes for CASSISRGNQPQHF. V is TRBV19 and J is TRBJ1-5; D is possibly TRBD1 (6 bases). The germline V and J ends were trimmed by 2 bases and 4 bases, with 9 bases remaining between them. CDR3 length equals 14 residues. Germline V gene data show CDR1 as LNHDA and CDR2 as SQIVND (reference sequence).

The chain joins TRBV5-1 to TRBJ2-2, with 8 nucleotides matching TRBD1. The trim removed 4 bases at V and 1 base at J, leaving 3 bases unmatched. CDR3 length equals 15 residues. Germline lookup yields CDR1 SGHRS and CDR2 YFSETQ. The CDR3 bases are TGCGCCAGCAGCGTACAGGGGGAGAACACCGGGGAGCTGTTTTTT. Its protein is CASSVQGENTGELFF. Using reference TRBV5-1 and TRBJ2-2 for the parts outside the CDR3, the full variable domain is KAGVTQTPRYLIKTRGQQVTLSCSPISGHRSVSWYQQTPGQGLQFLFEYFSETQRNKGNFPGRFSGRQFSNSRSEMNVSTLELGDSALYLCASSVQGENTGELFFGEGSRLTVL.

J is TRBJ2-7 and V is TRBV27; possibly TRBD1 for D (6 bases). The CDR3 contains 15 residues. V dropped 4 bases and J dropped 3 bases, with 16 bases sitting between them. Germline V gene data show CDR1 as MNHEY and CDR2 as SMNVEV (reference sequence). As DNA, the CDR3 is TGTGCCAGCAGTTACGCCCGGGACAAAGGCTACGAGCAGTACTTC. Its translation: CASSYARDKGYEQYF.

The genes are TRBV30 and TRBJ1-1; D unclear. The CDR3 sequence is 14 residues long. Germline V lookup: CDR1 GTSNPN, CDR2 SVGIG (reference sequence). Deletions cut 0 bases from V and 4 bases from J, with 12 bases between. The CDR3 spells CAWSVSSLSTEAFF. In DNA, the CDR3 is TGTGCCTGGAGTGTGAGCTCTCTCAGCACTGAAGCTTTCTTT.

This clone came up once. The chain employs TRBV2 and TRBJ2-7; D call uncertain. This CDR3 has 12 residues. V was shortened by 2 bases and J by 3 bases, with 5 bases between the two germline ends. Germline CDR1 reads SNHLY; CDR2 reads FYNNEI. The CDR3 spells CASSETDYEQYF. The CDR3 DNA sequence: TGTGCCAGCAGTGAAACAGACTACGAGCAGTACTTC.

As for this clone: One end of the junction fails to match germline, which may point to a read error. In nucleotides, the CDR3 is TGTGCCAGCAGTGAAGCGCGGCAGTGGAATTTT. This gives the protein CASSEARQWNF. The chain joins TRBV2 to TRBJ1-3; D gene uncertain. The CDR3 contains 11 residues. CDR1 and CDR2 from the germline V gene are SNHLY and FYNNEI.

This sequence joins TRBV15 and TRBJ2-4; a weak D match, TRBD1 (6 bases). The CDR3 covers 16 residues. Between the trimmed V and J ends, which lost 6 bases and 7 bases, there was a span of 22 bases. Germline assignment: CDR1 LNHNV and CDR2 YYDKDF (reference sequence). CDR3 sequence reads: CATRPGTAETGNIQYF. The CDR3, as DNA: TGTGCCACCAGACCGGGAACCGCAGAGACAGGCAACATTCAGTACTTC.

The CDR3 nucleotides read TGTGCCAGCAGCTTAGTAGCCACAGGGGGGAATGAGCAGTTCTTC. It is translated as CASSLVATGGNEQFF. The chain recombines TRBV11-2 with TRBJ2-1; TRBD1 matches at 8 bases. The CDR3 has 15 residues. Germline CDR1 is SGHAT and CDR2 is FQNNGV. V gave up 1 base and J gave up 7 bases; unmatched junction bases: 6. Using reference TRBV11-2 and TRBJ2-1 for the parts outside the CDR3, the full variable domain is EAGVAQSPRYKIIEKRQSVAFWCNPISGHATLYWYQQILGQGPKLLIQFQNNGVVDDSQLPKDRFSAERLKGVDSTLKIQPAKLEDSAVYLCASSLVATGGNEQFFGPGTRLTVL.

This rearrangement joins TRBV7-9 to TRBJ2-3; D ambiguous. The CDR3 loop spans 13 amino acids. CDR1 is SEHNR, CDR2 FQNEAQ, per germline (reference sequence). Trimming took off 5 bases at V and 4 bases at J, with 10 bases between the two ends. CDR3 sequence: CASSQDGPDTQYF. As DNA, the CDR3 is TGTGCCAGCAGCCAAGACGGGCCAGATACGCAGTATTTT. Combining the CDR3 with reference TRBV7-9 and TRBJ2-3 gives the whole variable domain DTGVSQNPRHKITKRGQNVTFRCDPISEHNRLYWYRQTLGQGPEFLTYFQNEAQLEKSRLLSDRFSAERPKGSFSTLEIQRTEQGDSAMYLCASSQDGPDTQYFGPGTRLTVL.

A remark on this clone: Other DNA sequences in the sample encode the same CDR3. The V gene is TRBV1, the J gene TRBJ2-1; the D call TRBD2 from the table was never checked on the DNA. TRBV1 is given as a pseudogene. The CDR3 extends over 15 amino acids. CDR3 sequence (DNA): TGCACCAGCAGTCTCATCGGGACTCCCCCTCAAGGGCAGTTCTTC. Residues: CTSSLIGTPPQGQFF.

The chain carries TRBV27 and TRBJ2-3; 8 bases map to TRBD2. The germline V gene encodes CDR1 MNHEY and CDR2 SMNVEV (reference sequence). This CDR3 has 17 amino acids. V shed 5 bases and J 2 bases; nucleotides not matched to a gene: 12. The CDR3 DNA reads TGTGCCAGCAGTCGGACCGAAGCGGGAGCCTTCACAGATACGCAGTATTTT. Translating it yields CASSRTEAGAFTDTQYF.

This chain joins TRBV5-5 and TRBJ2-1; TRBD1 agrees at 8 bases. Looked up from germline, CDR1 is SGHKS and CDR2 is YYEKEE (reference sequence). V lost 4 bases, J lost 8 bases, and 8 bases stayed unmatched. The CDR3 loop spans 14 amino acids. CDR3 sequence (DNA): TGTGCCAGCAGCCTCAGACAGGGGCTAGATGAGCAGTTCTTC. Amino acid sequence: CASSLRQGLDEQFF. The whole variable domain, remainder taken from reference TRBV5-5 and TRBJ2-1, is DAGVTQSPTHLIKTRGQQVTLRCSPISGHKSVSWYQQVLGQGPQFIFQYYEKEERGRGNFPDRFSARQFPNYSSELNVNALLLGDSALYLCASSLRQGLDEQFFGPGTRLTVL.

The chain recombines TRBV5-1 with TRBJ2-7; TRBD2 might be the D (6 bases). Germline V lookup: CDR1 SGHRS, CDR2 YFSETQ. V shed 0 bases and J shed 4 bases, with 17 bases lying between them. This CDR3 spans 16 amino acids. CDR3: CASSLGLGGKQYEQYF. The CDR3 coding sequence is TGCGCCAGCAGCTTGGGCTTAGGCGGGAAGCAGTACGAGCAGTACTTC. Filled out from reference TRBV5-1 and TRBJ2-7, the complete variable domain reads KAGVTQTPRYLIKTRGQQVTLSCSPISGHRSVSWYQQTPGQGLQFLFEYFSETQRNKGNFPGRFSGRQFSNSRSEMNVSTLELGDSALYLCASSLGLGGKQYEQYFGPGTRLTVT.

The CDR3 DNA sequence: TGTGCCAGCAGCCCGGGGTCGGGACTAGCAGAGACCCAGTACTTC. Translation gives CASSPGSGLAETQYF. This rearrangement joins TRBV9 to TRBJ2-5; TRBD2 aligns across 9 bases. In germline, CDR1 is SGDLS, CDR2 YYNGEE. The V and J ends lost 4 bases and 4 bases, in that order; junction bases with no gene match: 8. This CDR3 is built from 15 residues. Combining the CDR3 with reference TRBV9 and TRBJ2-5 gives the whole variable domain DSGVTQTPKHLITATGQRVTLRCSPRSGDLSVYWYQQSLDQGLQFLIQYYNGEERAKGNILERFSAQQFPDLHSELNLSSLELGDSALYFCASSPGSGLAETQYFGPGTRLLVL.

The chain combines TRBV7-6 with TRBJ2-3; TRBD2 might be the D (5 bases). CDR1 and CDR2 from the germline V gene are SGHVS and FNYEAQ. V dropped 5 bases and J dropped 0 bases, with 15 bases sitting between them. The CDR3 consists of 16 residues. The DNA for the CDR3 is TGTGCCAGCAGCCCAAACCGTGGACTTAGCACAGATACGCAGTATTTT. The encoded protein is CASSPNRGLSTDTQYF.

The CDR3 is CASSFLLQGYGYTF. CDR3 bases: TGTGCCAGCAGTTTTCTCTTACAGGGTTATGGCTACACCTTC. The chain uses TRBV28 and TRBJ1-2, with D possibly matching TRBD1 (6 bases). The CDR3 has 14 amino acids. CDR1 is MDHEN and CDR2 is SYDVKM in the germline V gene. Trimming removed 3 bases from V and 5 bases from J, with 13 bases in between.

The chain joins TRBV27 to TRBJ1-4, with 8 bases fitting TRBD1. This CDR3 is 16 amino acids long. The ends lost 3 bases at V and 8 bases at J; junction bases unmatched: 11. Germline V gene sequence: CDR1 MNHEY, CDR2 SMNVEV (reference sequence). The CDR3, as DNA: TGTGCCAGCAGTTTGCTCAGGGGGCAGGGTCGAGAAAAACTGTTTTTT. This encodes CASSLLRGQGREKLFF.